This is a list of T cell receptor beta chains from one sample in a study of shared clonotypes between healthy human individuals. TCRdb keeps only in-frame clones here, not all; method: immunoSEQ multiplex PCR. The table has about 2 million clones, about 95% seen once. Input material: naive CD8+ T cells sorted from blood. These receptor sequences come from a man between 18 and 35 years old in good health. CDR3s include the opening cysteine and the closing phenylalanine or tryptophan. D genes are given only for firm matches.

D	V	J	DNA	CDR3
.	TRBV7-9	TRBJ1-5	TGTGCCAGCAGCTTAGACGGGCAGCCCCAGCATTTT	CASSLDGQPQHF
.	TRBV10-3	TRBJ2-7	TGTGCCATCAGGGAGGGGGCGGAAGAGCAGTACTTC	CAIREGAEEQYF
TRBD1	TRBV4-3	TRBJ1-2	TGCGCCAGCAGCCAGGACACCGGGACAGGGGGATTTCGGGGCTACACCTTC	CASSQDTGTGGFRGYTF
.	TRBV6-1	TRBJ2-7	TGTGCCAGCGCCCCGACTAGTCTCGCCTACGAGCAGTACTTC	CASAPTSLAYEQYF
.	TRBV10-1	TRBJ2-5	TGCGCCAGCAGTGAGGGACTACTCCGGCAAGAGACCCAGTACTTC	CASSEGLLRQETQYF
.	TRBV27	TRBJ2-7	TGTGCCACTTCCTCCGGGACAAGGGTCTACGAGCAGTACTTC	CATSSGTRVYEQYF
.	TRBV27	TRBJ2-7	TGTGCCAGCAGTTTGAGCGAGATCACCGAGCAGTACTTC	CASSLSEITEQYF
.	TRBV7-2	TRBJ2-3	TGTGCCAGCAGCTTAGTGACACCCGAGCGGAGCGATACGCAGTATTTT	CASSLVTPERSDTQYF
TRBD1	TRBV7-9	TRBJ2-2	TGTGCCAGCAGCTTTGGCCCCCACGGACAGGGGGAGCCCGGGGAGCTGTTTTTT	CASSFGPHGQGEPGELFF
.	TRBV27	TRBJ2-5	TGTGCCAGCAGCGCGCTTGGGTCGGCAGAGACCCAGTACTTC	CASSALGSAETQYF
TRBD1	TRBV5-1	TRBJ2-1	TGCGCCAGCAGTACCGGACAGGGGACCTACAATGAGCAGTTCTTC	CASSTGQGTYNEQFF
.	TRBV29-1	TRBJ2-5	TGCAGCGTTGAAGGAGGTTCGGGGCTGGAAGAGACCCAGTACTTC	CSVEGGSGLEETQYF
TRBD1	TRBV5-5	TRBJ2-7	TGTGCCAGCAGCGCTACAGGGGTTGAGCAGTACTTC	CASSATGVEQYF
TRBD1	TRBV30	TRBJ2-7	TGTGCCTGGAGTGTGGGGACAGGGAACTACGAGCAGTACTTC	CAWSVGTGNYEQYF
.	TRBV2	TRBJ2-3	TGTGCCAGCAGTGAAGCGCTTCAGGAGACTAGTGGGGGGGGCCCAGATACGCAGTATTTT	CASSEALQETSGGGPDTQYF
.	TRBV6-6	TRBJ2-1	TGTGCCAGCAGTTCGTGGGGCAATGAGCAGTTCTTC	CASSSWGNEQFF
TRBD2	TRBV19	TRBJ2-5	TGTGCCAGTAGTATCCCCGGGGGGGAGACCCAGTACTTC	CASSIPGGETQYF